The 19 T cell receptor beta chains reported below all come from one sample, sequenced in a study of tumor T cells in aggressive B-cell lymphoma. TCRdb keeps only in-frame clones here, not all; method: immunoSEQ multiplex PCR. This sample yields approximately 500 clones, of which about 91% are seen a single time; roughly 17% belongs to the top ten. Material for sequencing was tumor tissue. These receptors all come from an adult with diffuse large B cell lymphoma.

The chain couples TRBV7-8 to TRBJ2-7; no reliable D call. Germline V gene sequence: CDR1 SGHVS, CDR2 FQNEAQ. There are 15 residues in the CDR3. The V gene lost 1 base and the J gene lost 2 bases, with 12 bases spanning the gap. The CDR3 DNA sequence: TGTGCCAGCAGCTTAGTTTCCGACAAGACCTACGAGCAGTACTTC. Its protein product is CASSLVSDKTYEQYF.

A note on this clone: Other DNA sequences in the same sample also yield this CDR3. The chain links TRBV18 to TRBJ1-4; no firm D call. Between the trimmed V and J ends, which lost 3 bases and 7 bases, there was a span of 9 bases. The CDR3 covers 13 residues. Germline lookup yields CDR1 KGHSH and CDR2 LQKENI. The CDR3 DNA is TGTGCCAGCTCACCGTCACAAGTTGAAAAACTGTTTTTT. Its translation is CASSPSQVEKLFF.

This sequence joins TRBV6-6 and TRBJ2-5, with 7 bases lining up with TRBD2. CDR1 is MNHNY, CDR2 SVGAGI, per germline (reference sequence). CDR3 size: 13 residues. Trimming took 8 bases from V and 0 from J; bases not matched to a gene: 3. The CDR3 sequence is CASRGTNQETQYF. The CDR3 DNA follows: TGTGCCAGCCGAGGGACTAACCAAGAGACCCAGTACTTC.

As regards this clone: The junction departs from the called germline gene at one end, perhaps through a read error. This chain links TRBV15 with TRBJ1-1; D unresolved. Germline assignment: CDR1 LNHNV and CDR2 YYDKDF (reference sequence). The CDR3 has 12 residues. The CDR3 region has the DNA TGTGCCACCAGCAACCTAATAAATGAAACTTTCTTT. Translating gives CATSNLINETFF.

V is TRBV14 and J is TRBJ2-5; D might be TRBD1 (5 bases). CDR1 SGHDN and CDR2 FVKESK come from the germline V gene. V lost 1 base and J 4 bases, leaving 10 bases between the germline ends. The CDR3 runs to 14 residues. CDR3 residues: CASSQVSRVETQYF. CDR3 DNA: TGTGCCAGCAGCCAAGTCTCCAGGGTAGAGACCCAGTACTTC.

The V and J genes are TRBV29-1 and TRBJ2-4, with a tentative D call TRBD1 (5 bases). The CDR3 runs to 13 residues. In germline, CDR1 is SQVTM, CDR2 ANQGSEA. V lost 3 bases and J lost 4, with 10 bases in between. CDR3 DNA: TGCAGCGTTGAGGGGCAGGGAAAAAACATTCAGTACTTC. Protein product: CSVEGQGKNIQYF. The variable domain in full, completed from reference TRBV29-1 and TRBJ2-4, reads SAVISQKPSRDICQRGTSLTIQCQVDSQVTMMFWYRQQPGQSLTLIATANQGSEATYESGFVIDKFPISRPNLTFSTLTVSNMSPEDSSIYLCSVEGQGKNIQYFGAGTRLSVL.

The chain links TRBV18 to TRBJ1-4; possibly TRBD1 for D (5 bases). There are 15 residues in the CDR3. Germline-derived CDR1 and CDR2 are KGHSH and LQKENI. Trimming removed 3 bases at V and 8 bases at J, with 16 bases between. CDR3 in DNA: TGTGCCAGCTCACCCGGGTCGGGGGAGGAGGAAAAACTGTTTTTT. Its translation is CASSPGSGEEEKLFF.

The chain couples TRBV5-6 to TRBJ1-5; TRBD1 matches 7 bases. The CDR3 has 16 amino acids. The junction had 6 bases not matched to a gene; V was cut back by 0 bases and J by 3 bases. Germline V gives CDR1 SGHDT, CDR2 YYEEEE. The CDR3 coding sequence is TGTGCCAGCAGCTTGGGGGGCAGGGGGGTCAATCAGCCCCAGCATTTT. Translating it yields CASSLGGRGVNQPQHF.

V gene TRBV5-1 combines with J gene TRBJ1-2, with D hard to call. Germline-derived CDR1 and CDR2 are SGHRS and YFSETQ. The V gene lost 0 bases and the J gene lost 4 bases, with 10 bases spanning the gap. This CDR3 has 14 residues. In DNA, the CDR3 is TGCGCCAGCAGCTTGGGTGACCCTAGCTATGGCTACACCTTC. It yields the protein CASSLGDPSYGYTF.

The chain recombines TRBV19 with TRBJ2-7; 11 nucleotides line up with TRBD2. Per the germline V gene, CDR1 is LNHDA and CDR2 is SQIVND (reference sequence). V lost 7 bases, J lost 4 bases, and 6 bases stayed unmatched. This CDR3 has 14 amino acids. CDR3 coding DNA: TGTGCCAGTATCCGACTAGCGGGGCAATACGAGCAGTACTTC. Translating gives CASIRLAGQYEQYF.

A single count supports this clone. CDR3 residues: CSVAGTGGFYEQYF. Here the CDR3 DNA reads TGCAGCGTGGCCGGGACAGGGGGCTTTTACGAGCAGTACTTC. The rearrangement joins TRBV29-1 to TRBJ2-7; 12 bases agree with TRBD1. The CDR3 contains 14 residues. Germline V gives CDR1 SQVTM, CDR2 ANQGSEA. Trimming took 6 bases from V and 4 from J; bases not matched to a gene: 7.

The chain recombines TRBV18 with TRBJ2-5; the D gene is possibly TRBD2 (6 bases). The CDR3 has 11 amino acids. V dropped 5 bases and J dropped 11 bases, with 12 bases sitting between them. Germline assignment: CDR1 KGHSH and CDR2 LQKENI. Here the CDR3 reads CASSASGEQYF. The CDR3 bases are TGTGCCAGCTCAGCCTCGGGAGAGCAGTACTTC.

The CDR3 bases are TGTGCCAGCAGCTTGGTTCAGGGGAACACTGAAGCTTTCTTT. It translates to CASSLVQGNTEAFF. The chain combines TRBV5-4 with TRBJ1-1, with D possibly being TRBD1 (5 bases). The V end was cut by 0 bases, the J end by 1 base, with 7 bases between. The germline V gene encodes CDR1 SGHNT and CDR2 YYREEE (reference sequence). The CDR3 runs 14 residues.

The chain recombines TRBV9 with TRBJ1-5, with 9 bases aligning to TRBD1. V trimming: 4 bases; J trimming: 6 bases; junction bases outside the gene matches: 8. The CDR3 length is 15 residues. Germline V lookup: CDR1 SGDLS, CDR2 YYNGEE. The CDR3 coding sequence is TGTGCCAGCAGCAGTACCGGGACAGGGTTTCAGCCCCAGCATTTT. Translating gives CASSSTGTGFQPQHF.

The rearrangement uses TRBV30 and TRBJ1-4; D gene ambiguous. This CDR3 region has 15 residues. The V end was cut by 3 bases, the J end by 5 bases, with 16 bases between. The germline V gene has CDR1 GTSNPN and CDR2 SVGIG (reference sequence). The CDR3 sequence is CAWRVITAGNEKLFF. CDR3 nucleotide sequence: TGTGCCTGGAGAGTTATTACAGCGGGGAATGAAAAACTGTTTTTT.

The chain joins TRBV7-8 to TRBJ2-3; TRBD2 matches at 10 bases. This CDR3 region has 17 residues. Germline V gives CDR1 SGHVS, CDR2 FQNEAQ. V trimming: 2 bases; J trimming: 1 base; junction bases outside the gene matches: 6. The CDR3 sequence is CASSLIASGSGTDTQYF. The CDR3 nucleotides read TGTGCCAGCAGCTTAATAGCTAGCGGGAGTGGCACAGATACGCAGTATTTT.

The chain combines TRBV14 with TRBJ2-7, with TRBD1 as a possible D gene (5 bases). The germline CDR1 and CDR2 sequences are SGHDN and FVKESK. The V end was cut by 2 bases, the J end by 5 bases, with 7 bases between. The CDR3 is made up of 12 amino acids. The CDR3 region is CASSQQGNEQYF. The CDR3 DNA is TGTGCCAGCAGCCAACAGGGAAACGAGCAGTACTTC.

With respect to this clone: A read error may account for a junction end that differs from germline. Other DNA sequences in this specimen translate into the identical CDR3. The J gene is TRBJ1-2, the V gene TRBV10-3; D is ambiguous. The CDR3 runs 14 residues. Germline V gene sequence: CDR1 ENHRY, CDR2 SYGVKD. CDR3 residues: CAISEVAVNYGYTF. The CDR3, as DNA: TGTGCCATCAGTGAAGTTGCGGTTAACTATGGTTACACCTTC.

The chain combines TRBV4-2 with TRBJ2-3; 8 bases map to TRBD2. The germline CDR1 and CDR2 sequences are LGHNA and YNFKEQ. Trimming took 0 bases from V and 4 from J; bases not matched to a gene: 6. This CDR3 has 16 amino acids. CDR3 DNA sequence: TGTGCCAGCAGCCAAGACGGACTAGCTGGCGCAGATACGCAGTATTTT. The encoded protein is CASSQDGLAGADTQYF.